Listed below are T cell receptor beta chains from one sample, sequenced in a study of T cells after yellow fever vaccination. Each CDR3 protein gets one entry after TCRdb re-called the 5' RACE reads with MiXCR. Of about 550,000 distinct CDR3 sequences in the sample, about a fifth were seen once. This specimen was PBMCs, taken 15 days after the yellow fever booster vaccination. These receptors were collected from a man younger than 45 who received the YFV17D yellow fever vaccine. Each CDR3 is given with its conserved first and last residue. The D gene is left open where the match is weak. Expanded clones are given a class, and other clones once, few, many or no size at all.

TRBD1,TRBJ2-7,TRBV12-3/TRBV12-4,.,CASSSPGQGGEQYF,TGTGCCAGCAGTTCCCCGGGACAGGGAGGCGAGCAGTACTTC
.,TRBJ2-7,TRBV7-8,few,CASSLEQGDYEQYF,TGTGCCAGCAGCTTAGAACAGGGAGACTACGAGCAGTACTTC
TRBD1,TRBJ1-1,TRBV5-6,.,CASSFSIWDREVNTEAFF,TGTGCCAGCAGCTTTTCAATTTGGGACAGGGAAGTAAACACTGAAGCTTTCTTT
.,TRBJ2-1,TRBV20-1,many,CSARGGRLAYNEQFF,TGCAGTGCTAGAGGAGGGCGGCTTGCTTACAATGAGCAGTTCTTC
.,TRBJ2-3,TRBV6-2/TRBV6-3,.,CASSYPVNSGDTQYF,TGTGCCAGCAGTTACCCGGTGAATTCGGGAGATACGCAGTATTTT
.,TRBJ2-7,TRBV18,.,CASSLFAYEQYF,TGTGCCAGCTCGCTTTTTGCCTACGAGCAGTACTTC
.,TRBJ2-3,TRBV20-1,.,CGVGARDTQYF,TGCGGAGTCGGAGCGCGAGATACGCAGTATTTT
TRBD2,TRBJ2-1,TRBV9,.,CASSVISGSVQFF,TGTGCCAGCAGCGTGATTAGCGGGAGTGTGCAGTTCTTC
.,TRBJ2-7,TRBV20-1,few,CSASLSGITYEQYF,TGCAGTGCTAGTTTGTCAGGGATAACCTACGAGCAGTACTTC
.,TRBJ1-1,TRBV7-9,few,CASSPHLNTEAFF,TGTGCCAGCAGCCCCCACTTGAACACTGAAGCTTTCTTT
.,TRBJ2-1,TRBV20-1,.,CSARGSGSSSYNEQFF,TGCAGTGCTAGAGGATCAGGATCGAGCTCCTACAATGAGCAGTTCTTC
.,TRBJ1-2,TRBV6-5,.,CASSFGQLFIGYTF,TGTGCCAGCAGTTTTGGACAACTATTTATTGGCTACACCTTC
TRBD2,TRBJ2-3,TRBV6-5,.,CASSYYLLAGTSTDTQYF,TGTGCCAGCAGTTACTACCTACTAGCGGGCACTAGCACAGATACGCAGTATTTT
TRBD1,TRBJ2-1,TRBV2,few,CASIRTGDSYNEQFF,TGTGCCAGCATCCGGACAGGGGACTCCTACAATGAGCAGTTCTTC
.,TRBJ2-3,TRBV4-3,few,CASSHNAGETDTQYF,TGCGCCAGCAGCCACAACGCCGGGGAGACAGATACGCAGTATTTT
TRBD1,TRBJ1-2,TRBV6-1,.,CASSESPTGNYGYTF,TGTGCCAGCAGTGAATCCCCGACAGGGAACTATGGCTACACCTTC
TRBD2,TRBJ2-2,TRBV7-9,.,CASSFLAGANTGELFF,TGTGCCAGCAGCTTCCTAGCGGGAGCGAACACCGGGGAGCTGTTTTTT
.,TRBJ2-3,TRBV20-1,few,CSAREEGDAADTQYF,TGCAGTGCTAGAGAGGAGGGCGATGCGGCAGATACGCAGTATTTT
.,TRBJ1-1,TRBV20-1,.,CSAGQTTFF,TGCAGTGCGGGGCAGACAACTTTCTTT
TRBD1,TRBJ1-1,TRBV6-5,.,CASSAGTVDKEAFF,TGTGCCAGCAGCGCCGGGACAGTTGACAAAGAAGCTTTCTTT
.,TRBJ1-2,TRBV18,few,CASSPGGSYGYTF,TGTGCCAGCTCCCCTGGGGGATCCTATGGCTACACCTTC
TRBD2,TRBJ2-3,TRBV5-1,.,CASSVGLAGLTDTQYF,TGCGCCAGCAGCGTGGGACTAGCGGGACTCACAGATACGCAGTATTTT
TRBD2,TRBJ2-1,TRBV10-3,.,CASDTSARGNEQFF,TGTGCCAGCGACACTAGCGCCCGAGGCAATGAGCAGTTCTTC
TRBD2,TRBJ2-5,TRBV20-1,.,CSAREAGVSLYQETQYF,TGCAGTGCTAGAGAAGCGGGGGTATCCTTGTACCAAGAGACCCAGTACTTC
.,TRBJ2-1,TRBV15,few,CATSRDLWNEQFF,TGTGCCACCAGCAGAGATCTCTGGAATGAGCAGTTCTTC
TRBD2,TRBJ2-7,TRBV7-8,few,CASSAAGGPYEQYF,TGTGCCAGCAGCGCAGCGGGAGGACCCTACGAGCAGTACTTC
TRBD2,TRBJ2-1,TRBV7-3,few,CASSVPLAGGYNEQFF,TGTGCCAGCAGCGTCCCCCTAGCGGGAGGGTACAATGAGCAGTTCTTC
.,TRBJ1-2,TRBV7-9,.,CASWTPSSYGYTF,TGTGCCAGCTGGACACCGAGCAGCTATGGCTACACCTTC
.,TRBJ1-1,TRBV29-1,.,CSVVEGYTEAFF,TGCAGCGTTGTTGAGGGTTACACTGAAGCTTTCTTT
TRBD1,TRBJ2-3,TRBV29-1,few,CSGQGAADTQYF,TGCAGCGGGCAGGGGGCCGCAGATACGCAGTATTTT
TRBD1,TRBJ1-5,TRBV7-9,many,CASSRGGTGQPQHF,TGTGCCAGCAGCCGAGGGGGCACGGGTCAGCCCCAGCATTTT
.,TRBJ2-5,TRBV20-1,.,CSADDRRMGETQYF,TGCAGTGCTGATGACAGGAGGATGGGAGAGACCCAGTACTTC
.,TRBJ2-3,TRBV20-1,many,CSARDPTGPDTQYF,TGCAGTGCTAGAGATCCCACGGGGCCAGATACGCAGTATTTT
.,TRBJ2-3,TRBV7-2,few,CASSLGVSGTDTQYF,TGTGCCAGCAGCTTAGGGGTGAGCGGTACAGATACGCAGTATTTT
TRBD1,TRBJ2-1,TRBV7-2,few,CASSLGPGRGNVNEQFF,TGTGCCAGCAGCTTAGGGCCGGGCAGGGGGAATGTGAATGAGCAGTTCTTC
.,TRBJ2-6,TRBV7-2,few,CASSRNGGPNVLTF,TGTGCCAGCAGCCGAAATGGGGGACCCAACGTCCTGACTTTC
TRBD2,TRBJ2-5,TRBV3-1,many,CASSPGTSGQETQYF,TGTGCCAGCAGCCCTGGGACTAGCGGGCAAGAGACCCAGTACTTC
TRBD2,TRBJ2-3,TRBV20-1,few,CNPGRLGTDTQYF,TGCAACCCCGGGAGGTTGGGCACAGATACGCAGTATTTT
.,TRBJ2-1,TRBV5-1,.,CASSPSGNYEQFF,TGCGCCAGCAGCCCGTCGGGCAACTATGAGCAGTTCTTC
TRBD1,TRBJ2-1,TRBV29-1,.,CSVDSGQGFNEQFF,TGCAGCGTTGACTCGGGACAGGGGTTCAATGAGCAGTTCTTC
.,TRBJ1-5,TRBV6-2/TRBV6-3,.,CASSKPGNLQPQHF,TGTGCCAGCAGTAAACCAGGAAATCTACAGCCCCAGCATTTT
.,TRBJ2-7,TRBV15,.,CATSAGGSYEQYF,TGTGCCACCAGCGCCGGGGGCTCCTACGAGCAGTACTTC